This TCR beta chain was identified in a study of blood T cell repertoires in COVID-19. About the study: The United States, Italy and Spain provided the acute and convalescent COVID-19 samples. Nucleic acid was either cDNA or gDNA, and it came from T cells, B-cell-depleted T cells, or PBMCs.

In the study's own analysis: Amplification of reference gene primers provided the estimated nucleated cell counts. The table came from immunoSEQ multiplex PCR; TCRdb's copy has only in-frame clones and leaves some out. Clone size and V and J calls were adopted from that table, with D and trimming inferred from the DNA. The data contain hundreds of thousands of clones, under 95% of them singletons. Germline V gene lookup returns CDR1 SGHNT and CDR2 YENEEA. The CDR3 has 15 amino acids. V lost 5 bases to trimming and J lost 3 bases, with 13 bases between them. The source of this sequence is a woman aged 18-29 years who had recovered from COVID-19. The source material was peripheral blood. The rearrangement joins TRBV11-3 to TRBJ2-2; D unresolved. In nucleotides, the CDR3 is TGTGCCAGCAGCCAGACACCGATACACACCGGGGAGCTGTTTTTT. Amino acid sequence: CASSQTPIHTGELFF.